This T cell receptor beta chain appears in the sequencing data of a study of blood T cell repertoires in COVID-19. In the study overall: The study drew acute and convalescent COVID-19 samples from the United States, Italy and Spain. T cells, B-cell-depleted T cells, or PBMCs supplied cDNA or gDNA.

Authors' analysis steps: By means of reference gene primer amplification, nucleated cell counts were estimated. Data came from immunoSEQ multiplex PCR; TCRdb stores just in-frame clones and leaves some out. V and J calls and clone size are given by that table; D and trimming were obtained from the DNA. The table records about 310,000 clones, 70% to 90% of them present only once. The CDR3 spans 14 residues. V was pared by 0 bases and J by 7 bases, with 13 bases between. Per the germline V gene, CDR1 is GTSNPN and CDR2 is SVGIG (reference sequence). Sequencing was carried out using peripheral blood. The TCR was taken from a woman aged 45-59 years who had recovered from COVID-19. V and J are TRBV30 and TRBJ1-5, with D possibly matching TRBD1 (5 bases). CDR3 in amino acids: CAWSVVQGGQPQHF. The DNA for the CDR3 is TGTGCCTGGAGTGTAGTGCAGGGCGGCCAGCCCCAGCATTTT. Full variable domain (rest looked up from reference TRBV30 and TRBJ1-5): SQTIHQWPATLVQPVGSPLSLECTVEGTSNPNLYWYRQAAGRGLQLLFYSVGIGQISSEVPQNLSASRPQDRQFILSSKKLLLSDSGFYLCAWSVVQGGQPQHFGDGTRLSIL.